These 25 T cell receptor beta chains were sequenced from one sample in a study of T cell responses to AZD1222 COVID-19 vaccine (dated by TCRdb to the early 2020s). The library relied on the immunoSEQ multiplex PCR assay. As stored in TCRdb, this immuneACCESS dataset retains in-frame rearrangements with V and J assigned. A fraction of the clones does not appear; measured against another copy, unresolved V genes explain less than half of the discrepancy, and the remainder lacks a known reason. The sample table records 100,000 or so clones; roughly 86% of these occur just once. Together, the top ten hold 4% to 4.5% of the sample. Sample time point, as interpreted from the label and publication: baseline before first vaccination. The treatment or condition label here, explained by the study, means: meningococcal conjugate vaccine given as trial control. Sequences were derived from peripheral blood, sampled on day 0 of MenACWY control vaccination. These receptors all come from an adult in good health.

The V gene is TRBV19, the J gene TRBJ2-3; 9 bases fit TRBD1. V lost 7 bases and J lost 5; bases outside the gene matches: 7. CDR1 is LNHDA and CDR2 is SQIVND in the germline V gene (reference sequence). The CDR3 extends over 14 amino acids. The CDR3 reads CASTRDRGKDTQYF. The CDR3 DNA sequence: TGTGCCAGTACCCGAGACAGGGGGAAAGATACGCAGTATTTT.

The chain is built from TRBV9 and TRBJ1-3, with D unresolved. Trimming took off 6 bases at V and 0 bases at J, with 7 bases between the two ends. The germline V gene has CDR1 SGDLS and CDR2 YYNGEE. This CDR3 has 13 amino acids. CDR3 amino acids: CASTSLSGNTIYF. DNA of the CDR3: TGTGCCAGCACCTCCCTCTCTGGAAACACCATATATTTT.

By share, this clone counts as medium-sized. CDR3 bases: TGTGCCAGCAGCGGCGGGACTAGCGGGCGGAGCTCCTACAATGAGCAGTTCTTC. As protein: CASSGGTSGRSSYNEQFF. J is TRBJ2-1 and V is TRBV9; TRBD2 matches 12 bases. Trimming removed 3 bases from V and 0 bases from J; junction bases left unmatched: 7. Germline CDR1 reads SGDLS; CDR2 reads YYNGEE. The CDR3 runs 18 residues.

This chain joins TRBV7-8 and TRBJ2-5; 8 bases are a match to TRBD2. The germline V gene encodes CDR1 SGHVS and CDR2 FQNEAQ. Unmatched junction bases numbered 3, after V lost 5 bases and J lost 1 base. This CDR3 contains 14 residues. The DNA for the CDR3 is TGTGCCAGCAGCAATAGCGGGATCCAAGAGACCCAGTACTTC. It specifies CASSNSGIQETQYF. The full variable domain, its missing parts supplied by reference TRBV7-8 and TRBJ2-5, is GAGVSQSPRYKVAKRGQDVALRCDPISGHVSLFWYQQALGQGPEFLTYFQNEAQLDKSGLPSDRFFAERPEGSVSTLKIQRTQQEDSAVYLCASSNSGIQETQYFGPGTRLLVL.

This clone occurred a few times. The V and J genes are TRBV7-2 and TRBJ2-3, with D possibly matching TRBD2 (5 bases). Germline loops: CDR1 SGHTA, CDR2 FQGNSA. The V end lost 5 bases, the J end lost 1 base, and 16 bases lay between the germline ends. There are 16 residues in the CDR3. The CDR3 nucleotides are TGTGCCAGCAGCCTATGGGCCGGAGCGGGCACAGATACGCAGTATTTT. It codes for CASSLWAGAGTDTQYF.

This chain connects TRBV29-1 to TRBJ2-3; TRBD1 might be the D (6 bases). V gave up 8 bases and J gave up 2 bases, with 17 bases separating them. The CDR3 runs 14 residues. Looked up from germline, CDR1 is SQVTM and CDR2 is ANQGSEA. CDR3 region: CSTYGGHTTDTQYF. The CDR3, as DNA: TGCAGCACATATGGGGGACATACCACAGATACGCAGTATTTT.

This chain links TRBV7-8 with TRBJ2-7; TRBD1 matches 7 bases. Germline CDR1 SGHVS, CDR2 FQNEAQ. The V segment lost 5 bases and the J segment 1 base; nucleotides outside the gene matches: 11. This CDR3 region has 16 residues. The CDR3 sequence: CASSPTRTGASYEQYF. In DNA, the CDR3 is TGTGCCAGCAGCCCGACCCGGACAGGAGCGTCCTACGAGCAGTACTTC.

This clone was seen a handful of times. The chain joins TRBV7-2 to TRBJ2-7; D remains ambiguous. CDR1 is SGHTA, CDR2 FQGNSA, per germline. Deletions cut 3 bases from V and 2 bases from J, with 8 bases between. This CDR3 is 13 amino acids long. This CDR3 is CASSFSPTYEQYF. The CDR3 DNA is TGTGCCAGCAGCTTCTCTCCTACCTACGAGCAGTACTTC.

The chain is built from TRBV28 and TRBJ1-2; 10 bases agree with TRBD1. Germline values: CDR1 MDHEN, CDR2 SYDVKM. The CDR3 totals 13 residues. V lost 5 bases and J lost 8; bases outside the gene matches: 5. CDR3 coding DNA: TGTGCCAGCAGTCCCGACAGGGGGCTCGGCTACACCTTC. It specifies CASSPDRGLGYTF.

This chain links TRBV4-3 with TRBJ2-7; the D gene is possibly TRBD2 (5 bases). Trimming removed 4 bases from V and 0 bases from J, with 7 bases in between. The CDR3 loop spans 13 amino acids. Germline V gene data show CDR1 as LGHNA and CDR2 as YSLEER. The CDR3 region has the DNA TGCGCCAGCAGCCCCGGGATCTCCTACGAGCAGTACTTC. Encoded protein: CASSPGISYEQYF.

This clone was recorded only once. The chain is built from TRBV6-6 and TRBJ1-2; maybe TRBD1 (6 bases). V dropped 6 bases and J dropped 4 bases, with 15 bases sitting between them. In germline, CDR1 is MNHNY, CDR2 SVGAGI (reference sequence). This CDR3 is built from 14 residues. The CDR3 DNA is TGTGCCAGCAGCAAACAGGGCTTTACCTATGGCTACACCTTC. As protein: CASSKQGFTYGYTF.

V gene TRBV27 combines with J gene TRBJ2-1; the D gene could be TRBD1 or TRBD2 (5 bases each). The V gene's germline CDR1 is MNHEY and CDR2 SMNVEV (reference sequence). This CDR3 has 15 amino acids. V was pared by 6 bases and J by 0 bases, with 12 bases between. The DNA of the CDR3 is TGTGCCAGCAGGGGACGCCTGAGCTCCTACAATGAGCAGTTCTTC. Amino acid sequence: CASRGRLSSYNEQFF.

V is TRBV7-2 and J is TRBJ1-3, with D possibly matching TRBD1 (5 bases). This CDR3 is built from 17 residues. V was pared by 1 base and J by 0 bases, with 13 bases between. Per the germline V gene, CDR1 is SGHTA and CDR2 is FQGNSA. CDR3 in amino acids: CASSLGPGTSSGNTIYF. CDR3 DNA: TGTGCCAGCAGCTTAGGTCCGGGGACCAGCTCTGGAAACACCATATATTTT.

The chain couples TRBV2 to TRBJ2-2; D ambiguous. Germline V gene data show CDR1 as SNHLY and CDR2 as FYNNEI. Trimming left V 6 bases short and J 3 bases short, with 8 bases between. The CDR3 has 13 amino acids. CDR3 sequence reads: CASRGWDTGELFF. Written as DNA, the CDR3 is TGTGCCAGCAGAGGGTGGGACACCGGGGAGCTGTTTTTT.

The chain combines TRBV7-2 with TRBJ2-2, with unresolved D. Trimming cost V 5 bases and J 0 bases, with 13 bases left between them. CDR1 SGHTA and CDR2 FQGNSA come from the germline V gene. There are 16 residues in the CDR3. The CDR3, as DNA: TGTGCCAGCAGCCTATTCGGACGGGCGAACACCGGGGAGCTGTTTTTT. It translates to CASSLFGRANTGELFF.

The chain has TRBV3-1 (or the pseudogene TRBV3-2) and TRBJ1-2, with 9 bases lining up with TRBD1. Germline CDR1 and CDR2: LGHDT and YNNKEL (reference sequence). The CDR3 totals 17 residues. With V trimmed by 4 bases and J by 0 bases, 9 bases remained unmatched. The CDR3 bases are TGTGCCAGCAGCCCGGGACAGGGACTATTCCCTAACTATGGCTACACCTTC. Its translation is CASSPGQGLFPNYGYTF.

The chain couples TRBV11-3 to TRBJ2-2; TRBD2 might be the D (6 bases). V was pared by 5 bases and J by 4 bases, with 14 bases between. CDR3 length: 15 residues. Germline CDR1 and CDR2: SGHNT and YENEEA. The CDR3 here is CASSPRTNPTGELFF. CDR3 nucleotides: TGTGCCAGCAGCCCCCGGACTAATCCCACCGGGGAGCTGTTTTTT.

This clone occurred a few times. V usage is TRBV2 and J usage is TRBJ1-3; D might be TRBD1 (5 bases). The CDR3 contains 16 residues. V was cut by 8 bases and J by 2 bases, with 19 bases left in between. Germline CDR1 reads SNHLY; CDR2 reads FYNNEI. The CDR3 region is CASGERRGFTGNTIYF. CDR3 DNA: TGTGCCAGCGGGGAAAGAAGGGGATTCACTGGAAACACCATATATTTT. Combining the CDR3 with reference TRBV2 and TRBJ1-3 gives the whole variable domain EPEVTQTPSHQVTQMGQEVILRCVPISNHLYFYWYRQILGQKVEFLVSFYNNEISEKSEIFDDQFSVERPDGSNFTLKIRSTKLEDSAMYFCASGERRGFTGNTIYFGEGSWLTVV.

This chain links TRBV28 with TRBJ1-2; D is possibly TRBD1 (5 bases). CDR3 size: 11 residues. Germline CDR1 reads MDHEN; CDR2 reads SYDVKM. Trimming cost V 8 bases and J 7 bases, with 11 bases left between them. CDR3 bases: TGTGCCAGCGGGGGTTTTAGTGGCTACACCTTC. It translates to CASGGFSGYTF.

CDR3 region: CASSRQTRQGGFEETQYF. CDR3 nucleotide sequence: TGTGCCAGCAGCCGACAGACCCGACAGGGGGGGTTCGAAGAGACCCAGTACTTC. The chain joins TRBV6-6 to TRBJ2-5; 9 nucleotides agree with TRBD1. The CDR3 is 18 residues long. V gave up 6 bases and J gave up 3 bases; unmatched junction bases: 17. Germline V gene data show CDR1 as MNHNY and CDR2 as SVGAGI (reference sequence).

The chain carries TRBV28 and TRBJ1-2, with 12 bases aligning to TRBD1. Germline assignment: CDR1 MDHEN and CDR2 SYDVKM. CDR3 length equals 15 residues. Trimming removed 4 bases from V and 5 bases from J; junction bases left unmatched: 5. CDR3 protein: CASSSPGQGAYGYTF. The CDR3 bases are TGTGCCAGCAGTTCCCCGGGACAGGGGGCTTATGGCTACACCTTC.

This clone was seen just once. The V call is TRBV5-8, the J call TRBJ2-7; D unresolved. Germline V gives CDR1 SGHTS, CDR2 YDEGEE. CDR3 length: 16 residues. The V gene lost 5 bases and the J gene lost 5 bases, with 23 bases spanning the gap. DNA for the CDR3: TGTGCCAGCAGTTATACTACCGGGCCGCCGAGCAACGAGCAGTACTTC. Translated, it gives CASSYTTGPPSNEQYF.

The chain links TRBV12-5 to TRBJ1-5; 8 bases are a match to TRBD1. J was trimmed by 9 bases and V by 5 bases; bases with no gene match: 12. Germline V CDR1 and CDR2: LGHNT, FRNRAP. The CDR3 length is 15 residues. CDR3 loop: CASGEDRAAWMPQHF. CDR3 nucleotides: TGTGCTAGTGGTGAGGACAGGGCCGCATGGATGCCCCAGCATTTT. The variable domain in full, completed from reference TRBV12-5 and TRBJ1-5, reads DARVTQTPRHKVTEMGQEVTMRCQPILGHNTVFWYRQTMMQGLELLAYFRNRAPLDDSGMPKDRFSAEMPDATLATLKIQPSEPRDSAVYFCASGEDRAAWMPQHFGDGTRLSIL.

V usage is TRBV6-5 and J usage is TRBJ1-1, with D unresolved. Germline CDR1 and CDR2: MNHEY and SVGAGI. Trimming shortened V by 0 bases and J by 5 bases, and 13 bases separated the two germline ends. The CDR3 is 15 amino acids. Here the CDR3 DNA reads TGTGCCAGCAGTTACTCCGCCCTCCTACCAACTGAAGCTTTCTTT. It yields the protein CASSYSALLPTEAFF.

The rearrangement links TRBV7-2 to TRBJ2-7; 9 nucleotides align to TRBD1. This CDR3 region has 13 residues. CDR1 is SGHTA, CDR2 FQGNSA, per germline. With 11 bases clipped from V and 5 bases from J, the junction kept 10 bases outside the gene matches. CDR3 protein: CAGFHRGRDEQYF. CDR3 nucleotides: TGTGCCGGCTTTCACAGGGGGCGAGACGAGCAGTACTTC.